What follows describes a single TCR beta chain. Profiling relied on immunoSEQ multiplex PCR, and the TCRdb table lists in-frame clones only, not all of them. The sample carries about 300,000 clones, more than 75% recorded once. Germline V gene lookup returns CDR1 SGHDT and CDR2 YYEEEE. The ends lost 6 bases at V and 0 bases at J; junction bases unmatched: 9. This CDR3 is built from 15 residues. This specimen comes from a study of blood T cell repertoires in COVID-19. The sample was peripheral blood. The TCR comes from a man in his 70s with acute or convalescent COVID-19. V and J are TRBV5-6 and TRBJ2-7, with 7 bases lining up with TRBD1. The CDR3 here is CASNIQGNPSYEQYF. For the CDR3, the DNA is TGTGCCAGCAACATACAGGGGAATCCCTCCTACGAGCAGTACTTC.